These T cell receptor beta chains were read from a single sample in a study of shared clonotypes between healthy human individuals. Sequencing was performed with immunoSEQ multiplex PCR; in TCRdb, only in-frame clones are kept and a portion is missing. The top ten clones hold about 0.11% of a sample with 450,000 to 700,000 clones, roughly 95% of them seen once. Sequenced input: naive CD8+ T cells sorted from blood. These receptors were taken from a woman in her 30s in good health. CDR3s include the opening cysteine and the closing phenylalanine or tryptophan. The D gene is left open where the match is weak. Not every row has a clone size; where given, it reads once, few, many or a size class.

d_gene: TRBD2
abundance: .
j_gene: TRBJ2-4
v_gene: TRBV5-1
CDR3nt: TGCGCCAGCAGTGGGGAGGGATTCATATATGGCAAAAACATTCAGTACTTC
CDR3aa: CASSGEGFIYGKNIQYF

d_gene: .
abundance: once
j_gene: TRBJ2-2
v_gene: TRBV15
CDR3nt: TGTGCCACCAGCAGGACACCTAGGGACATTTGGGAGAACACCGGGGAGCTGTTTTTT
CDR3aa: CATSRTPRDIWENTGELFF

d_gene: .
abundance: few
j_gene: TRBJ2-3
v_gene: TRBV7-7
CDR3nt: TGTGCCAGCAGCTTAGGGTACTCTAATCGACCAGATACGCAGTATTTT
CDR3aa: CASSLGYSNRPDTQYF

d_gene: .
abundance: few
j_gene: TRBJ1-1
v_gene: TRBV4-1
CDR3nt: TGCGCCAGCAGCTATGGCGGTGAAGCTTTCTTT
CDR3aa: CASSYGGEAFF

d_gene: .
abundance: .
j_gene: TRBJ2-3
v_gene: TRBV5-1
CDR3nt: TGCGCCAGCTTCGATAGGCCAGATACGCAGTATTTT
CDR3aa: CASFDRPDTQYF

d_gene: .
abundance: .
j_gene: TRBJ2-3
v_gene: TRBV29-1
CDR3nt: TGCAGCGTCCTGGACTGGACAAATACGCAGTATTTT
CDR3aa: CSVLDWTNTQYF

d_gene: .
abundance: .
j_gene: TRBJ2-2
v_gene: TRBV7-9
CDR3nt: TGTGCCAGCAGCTTTGAACCCGGGGAGCTGTTTTTT
CDR3aa: CASSFEPGELFF

d_gene: TRBD1
abundance: .
j_gene: TRBJ2-2
v_gene: TRBV30
CDR3nt: TGTGCCTGGAGGAGGGACAGTAATGCCGGGGAGCTGTTTTTT
CDR3aa: CAWRRDSNAGELFF

d_gene: .
abundance: once
j_gene: TRBJ2-7
v_gene: TRBV19
CDR3nt: TGTGCCAGTAGTATCAGGGCCTCCTACGAGCAGCACTTC
CDR3aa: CASSIRASYEQHF

d_gene: .
abundance: .
j_gene: TRBJ2-7
v_gene: TRBV28
CDR3nt: TGTGCCAGCAGTTTATCCCGGTTCGATAAGTCCTACGAGCAGTACTTC
CDR3aa: CASSLSRFDKSYEQYF

d_gene: .
abundance: .
j_gene: TRBJ2-5
v_gene: TRBV6-5
CDR3nt: TGTGCCAGCAGAGGGGTACAAGAGACCCAGTACTTC
CDR3aa: CASRGVQETQYF

d_gene: TRBD2
abundance: .
j_gene: TRBJ2-5
v_gene: TRBV5-6
CDR3nt: TGTGCCAGCAGCGACACGGGACTAAACGCGCCCGAGACCCAGTACTTC
CDR3aa: CASSDTGLNAPETQYF

d_gene: .
abundance: .
j_gene: TRBJ2-5
v_gene: TRBV4-1
CDR3nt: TGCGCCAGCAGCCAGCGAATGCAAGAGACCCAGTACTTC
CDR3aa: CASSQRMQETQYF

d_gene: .
abundance: once
j_gene: TRBJ2-3
v_gene: TRBV2
CDR3nt: TGTGCCAGCAGTGCGATGAGCACAGATACGCAGTATTTT
CDR3aa: CASSAMSTDTQYF

d_gene: .
abundance: .
j_gene: TRBJ2-1
v_gene: TRBV28
CDR3nt: TGTGCCAGCAGTTTGTTTGGCGGACAAGGGTTTTACAATGAGCAGTTCTTC
CDR3aa: CASSLFGGQGFYNEQFF

d_gene: TRBD2
abundance: .
j_gene: TRBJ2-3
v_gene: TRBV27
CDR3nt: TGTGCCAGCAGTCCACTAGCGGACACAGATACGCAGTATTTT
CDR3aa: CASSPLADTDTQYF

d_gene: .
abundance: .
j_gene: TRBJ1-1
v_gene: TRBV27
CDR3nt: TGTGCCAGCAGTTTTTATGACGGGAACACTGAAGCTTTCTTT
CDR3aa: CASSFYDGNTEAFF

d_gene: TRBD2
abundance: .
j_gene: TRBJ2-1
v_gene: TRBV14
CDR3nt: TGTGCCAGCAGCCAAGATCGGCTAGCGGTGGGGTACAATGAGCAGTTCTTC
CDR3aa: CASSQDRLAVGYNEQFF

d_gene: TRBD1
abundance: once
j_gene: TRBJ1-2
v_gene: TRBV2
CDR3nt: TGTGCCAGCAGTATACGGACAGGGGAGAACTATGGCTACACCTTC
CDR3aa: CASSIRTGENYGYTF

d_gene: .
abundance: .
j_gene: TRBJ2-1
v_gene: TRBV7-6
CDR3nt: TGTGCCAGCAGTCTAACACTCTACAATGAGCAGTTCTTC
CDR3aa: CASSLTLYNEQFF

d_gene: .
abundance: .
j_gene: TRBJ2-1
v_gene: TRBV7-9
CDR3nt: TGTGCCAGCAGCTTCTCACGCGGCTACAATGAGCAGTTCTTC
CDR3aa: CASSFSRGYNEQFF

d_gene: .
abundance: .
j_gene: TRBJ1-5
v_gene: TRBV27
CDR3nt: TGTGCCAGCAGTTTTCTTAGGGACATTTTGTTAAAAGGGAGGGATAGCAATCAGCCCCAGCATTTT
CDR3aa: CASSFLRDILLKGRDSNQPQHF

d_gene: .
abundance: .
j_gene: TRBJ1-4
v_gene: TRBV2
CDR3nt: TGTGCCAGCAGTGTCAGGGTTGGGGAAAAACTGTTTTTT
CDR3aa: CASSVRVGEKLFF

d_gene: TRBD1
abundance: .
j_gene: TRBJ2-7
v_gene: TRBV28
CDR3nt: TGTGCCAGCAGTTGGGACAGGGGTCTCTACGAGCAGTACTTC
CDR3aa: CASSWDRGLYEQYF

d_gene: .
abundance: .
j_gene: TRBJ1-3
v_gene: TRBV28
CDR3nt: TGTGCCAGCAGCCTCGGGGGGTCTGGAAACACCATATATTTT
CDR3aa: CASSLGGSGNTIYF

d_gene: .
abundance: .
j_gene: TRBJ1-1
v_gene: TRBV4-1
CDR3nt: TGCGCCAGCAGCCAAGCCGAAAGGAACACTGAAGCTTTCTTT
CDR3aa: CASSQAERNTEAFF

d_gene: TRBD1
abundance: .
j_gene: TRBJ2-5
v_gene: TRBV5-1
CDR3nt: TGCGCCAGCAGCACAGGACAGGGAGAGACCCAGTACTTC
CDR3aa: CASSTGQGETQYF

d_gene: TRBD1
abundance: .
j_gene: TRBJ2-3
v_gene: TRBV27
CDR3nt: TGTGCCAGCAGTTTATCGAAAGACAGGGGGAAGGGAGATACGCAGTATTTT
CDR3aa: CASSLSKDRGKGDTQYF

d_gene: TRBD2
abundance: .
j_gene: TRBJ2-3
v_gene: TRBV4-1
CDR3nt: TGCGCCAGCAGCCTGGGGACTAGCGGGATAGGTAATACGCAGTATTTT
CDR3aa: CASSLGTSGIGNTQYF

d_gene: TRBD1
abundance: .
j_gene: TRBJ1-4
v_gene: TRBV19
CDR3nt: TGTGCCAGTAGTGTCACAGGGGGCGGTGAAAAACTGTTTTTT
CDR3aa: CASSVTGGGEKLFF

d_gene: TRBD1
abundance: .
j_gene: TRBJ1-2
v_gene: TRBV15
CDR3nt: TGTGCCACCAGCAGAGATCCTCACGGGACAGGGGGCTATGGCTACACCTTC
CDR3aa: CATSRDPHGTGGYGYTF

d_gene: .
abundance: .
j_gene: TRBJ1-1
v_gene: TRBV27
CDR3nt: TGTGCCAGCACCCCGGGGGCGCGAGGGACTGAAGCTTTCTTT
CDR3aa: CASTPGARGTEAFF